This T cell receptor (beta chain) is drawn from a study of regulatory T cells in long-lasting Graves disease. Study-wide results and caveats: Persistent Graves' patients showed less TCR diversity than newly diagnosed patients showed.

The TCR beta library used iRepertoire HTBI primers with Arm-PCR amplification of CDR3. Each CDR3 protein is one row after TCRdb ran MiXCR on the multiplex PCR reads. The sample records about 460,000 distinct CDR3 sequences, 14% being singletons. Time point denoted: newly diagnosed GD, antithyroid drugs for less than 3 months. PBMC RNA served as the TCR library source. Trimming took off 1 base at V and 1 base at J, with 7 bases between the two ends. Per germline, CDR1 GTSNPN and CDR2 SVGIG (reference sequence). The CDR3 covers 13 residues. Ten or more counts support this clonotype. Its matching antigen is unknown. This sample also belongs to another study, concerning T cells in Graves' hyperthyroidism and ophthalmopathy.

The J gene is TRBJ1-1, the V gene TRBV30; no clear D gene. The origin of this receptor is a woman in her 50s with Graves disease. The sequenced sample was peripheral blood mononuclear cells (PBMCs), obtained at new diagnosis, from a patient treated with antithyroid drugs. The CDR3 region has the DNA TGTGCCTGGAGTGCGTTCGGGAACACTGAAGCTTTCTTT. Translation: CAWSAFGNTEAFF.